Given below is one T cell receptor (beta chain) in context. Its matching antigen is unknown. TCR templates numbering some 10^5 were assayed per sample. Generated by immunoSEQ multiplex PCR, the TCRdb table keeps only in-frame clones and is missing some. The data show 94,000 or so clones, approximately 96% seen once. This specimen belongs to a study of siplizumab effects on memory and regulatory T cells. Whole-study results and caveats: Naive T cells seemed more diverse than memory cells; they also seemed major alloresponse contributors. The average Treg-derived proportion among mappable alloreactive CD4+ clones was roughly 69% with siplizumab versus 25% to 30% in controls. Alloreactive sequences traceable to unstimulated CD4+ memory cells declined significantly under siplizumab.

The CDR3 is made up of 13 amino acids. CDR1 and CDR2 from the germline V gene are SGHNT and YENEEA. Trimming pared 5 bases from V and 6 bases from J, leaving 11 bases between. The sequence was collected from a human donor in good health. Sequenced: naive CD4+ T cells sorted from blood. The chain couples TRBV11-3 to TRBJ2-1, with D perhaps assigned TRBD1 or TRBD2 (6 bases each). CDR3 sequence (DNA): TGTGCCAGCAGCCTAAAGGGGGGCAATGAGCAGTTCTTC. Translating gives CASSLKGGNEQFF.